This T cell receptor (beta chain) was sequenced for a study of technical replicates of blood from several donors. Generated by immunoSEQ multiplex PCR, the TCRdb table keeps only in-frame clones and is missing some. The sample contains approximately 79,000 clones, about 91% of which appear only once. In this sample, this clone turned up once. The conserved final phenylalanine or tryptophan is absent from the CDR3, which likely points to a read error. The DNA is left out, because the CDR3 cannot be placed on it with certainty; the CDR3 is given as TCRdb lists it. Germline assignment: CDR1 MNHNY and CDR2 SVGAGI (reference sequence). The CDR3 has 9 residues if both end residues are counted.

Sequencing was carried out using T cells isolated from PBMCs. The V and J genes are TRBV6-6 and TRBJ2-7; TRBD1 is taken as the D call from the table, unchecked against the DNA. This clonotype was sampled from a human donor in good health. The CDR3 reads CASKNRGCA.